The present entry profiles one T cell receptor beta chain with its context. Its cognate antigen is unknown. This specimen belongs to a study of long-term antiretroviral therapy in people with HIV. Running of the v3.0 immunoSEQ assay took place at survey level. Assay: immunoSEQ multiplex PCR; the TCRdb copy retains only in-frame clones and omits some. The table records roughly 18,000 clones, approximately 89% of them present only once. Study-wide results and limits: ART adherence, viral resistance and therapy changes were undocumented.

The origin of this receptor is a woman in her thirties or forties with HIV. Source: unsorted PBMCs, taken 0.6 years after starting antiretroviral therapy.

Here the CDR3 DNA reads TGTGCCATCAGTGAGTCGAAGACAGGGAGGGGGACTGAAGCTTTCTTT. Translating it yields CAISESKTGRGTEAFF. J is TRBJ1-1 and V is TRBV10-3, with 7 bases fitting TRBD1. This CDR3 has 16 residues. Looked up from germline, CDR1 is ENHRY and CDR2 is SYGVKD. J gave up 5 bases and V 0 bases, and 9 bases lay outside the gene matches.